The rows below give T cell receptor beta chains drawn from one sample of a study of T-cell memory formation after mild COVID-19. TCRdb reprocessed the 5' RACE reads with MiXCR, giving one entry per CDR3 protein. The sample shows 250,000 to 350,000 distinct CDR3 sequences, more than 15% of them seen only once. Sequencing was performed on PBMCs or a T cell subset sorted from them (not recorded which). These receptors all come from a young man who had mild COVID-19 (a few samples of this study predate the infection). Cell type and time point are not known. The CDR3 runs from the conserved cysteine through the conserved F or W. The order of the fields is CDR3 protein, CDR3 DNA, J gene, D gene, V gene, clone size. A D gene is named only where the DNA matches it firmly. Rows give clone size only sometimes, using once, few, many, or a class for an expanded clone.

CSAREVAKNIQYF,TGCAGTGCTAGAGAAGTAGCCAAAAACATTCAGTACTTC,TRBJ2-4,-,TRBV20-1,few
CASSQDPLPAYEQYF,TGCGCCAGCAGCCAAGATCCGCTGCCCGCCTACGAGCAGTACTTC,TRBJ2-7,-,TRBV4-1,-
CASSFSGESSYTF,TGTGCCAGCAGCTTCTCGGGGGAGTCTAGCTACACCTTC,TRBJ1-2,-,TRBV7-6,-
CASSIGLRNTEAFF,TGTGCCAGTAGTATCGGACTCAGGAACACTGAAGCTTTCTTT,TRBJ1-1,-,TRBV19,-
CASSQDPAKKAGELFF,TGTGCCAGCAGCCAAGATCCCGCTAAAAAGGCCGGGGAGCTGTTTTTT,TRBJ2-2,-,TRBV4-2,-
CASSLETGRDDQPQHF,TGTGCCAGCAGCTTGGAGACAGGGCGGGACGATCAGCCCCAGCATTTT,TRBJ1-5,TRBD1,TRBV7-9,few
CASSQTDSIEAFF,TGCGCCAGCAGCCAGACCGACAGTATTGAAGCTTTCTTT,TRBJ1-1,-,TRBV4-1,-
CASRLAGGSLYNEQFF,TGTGCCAGCAGACTAGCGGGGGGGTCGCTCTACAATGAGCAGTTCTTC,TRBJ2-1,TRBD2,TRBV12-3/TRBV12-4,few
CASSPRASYTF,TGTGCCAGCAGCCCTAGGGCGAGCTACACCTTC,TRBJ1-2,-,TRBV7-9,few
CASSGGGTEAFF,TGCGCCAGCAGCGGAGGGGGTACTGAAGCTTTCTTT,TRBJ1-1,-,TRBV5-1,few
CASSLGGWETQYF,TGCGCCAGCAGCTTAGGGGGCTGGGAGACCCAGTACTTC,TRBJ2-5,TRBD1,TRBV5-1,-
CSARPGVSYNEQFF,TGCAGTGCTAGACCAGGGGTTTCCTACAATGAGCAGTTCTTC,TRBJ2-1,-,TRBV20-1,few
CASSPGLREGLGYSNEQYF,TGTGCCAGCTCACCAGGTCTACGAGAGGGACTCGGATATAGTAACGAGCAGTACTTC,TRBJ2-7,-,TRBV18,few
CASSGYGYTF,TGTGCCAGCAGTGGGTATGGCTACACCTTC,TRBJ1-2,-,TRBV9,few
CASSEYRGNTEAFF,TGTGCCAGCAGTGAGTACAGGGGGAACACTGAAGCTTTCTTT,TRBJ1-1,TRBD1,TRBV6-1,-
CATGTGELGGELFF,TGTGCCACCGGGACAGGGGAGTTGGGCGGGGAGCTGTTTTTT,TRBJ2-2,TRBD1,TRBV10-3,few
CATRTGTDTQYF,TGTGCCACCAGGACTGGAACAGATACGCAGTATTTT,TRBJ2-3,-,TRBV6-2/TRBV6-3,-
CASTRRNTEAFF,TGTGCCAGCACCCGTAGGAACACTGAAGCTTTCTTT,TRBJ1-1,-,TRBV7-2,many
CASSQVWVHTDTQYF,TGCGCCAGCAGCCAAGTTTGGGTCCACACAGATACGCAGTATTTT,TRBJ2-3,-,TRBV4-1,-
CASSSARETYSTDTQYF,TGTGCCAGCAGCTCCGCCCGCGAGACTTATAGCACAGATACGCAGTATTTT,TRBJ2-3,-,TRBV11-2,-
CASSQVFQGGYNEQFF,TGCGCCAGCAGCCAAGTTTTCCAGGGCGGCTACAATGAGCAGTTCTTC,TRBJ2-1,-,TRBV4-1,-
CASSLDALRLYGYTF,TGTGCCAGCAGTTTAGACGCCCTGCGCCTTTATGGCTACACCTTC,TRBJ1-2,-,TRBV12-3/TRBV12-4,few
CASSMVSGNTIYF,TGCGCCAGCAGCATGGTATCTGGAAACACCATATATTTT,TRBJ1-3,-,TRBV5-1,few
CAISTPGAEKLFF,TGTGCCATATCTACCCCCGGCGCCGAAAAACTGTTTTTT,TRBJ1-4,-,TRBV28,-
CASSLDPGAGYTF,TGCGCCAGCAGCTTGGATCCCGGTGCTGGCTACACCTTC,TRBJ1-2,-,TRBV5-1,-
CASSYPGQGEETQYF,TGTGCCAGCAGTTACCCGGGACAGGGTGAAGAGACCCAGTACTTC,TRBJ2-5,TRBD1,TRBV6-2/TRBV6-3,-
CASSTRTVGTGELFF,TGTGCCAGCAGCACCCGGACAGTTGGAACCGGGGAGCTGTTTTTT,TRBJ2-2,-,TRBV7-8,few
CASSPRTGVGTEAFF,TGTGCCAGCAGCCCCAGGACAGGGGTGGGCACTGAAGCTTTCTTT,TRBJ1-1,TRBD1,TRBV7-2,few
CASSLNQGNTEAFF,TGTGCCAGCAGCTTAAACCAGGGGAACACTGAAGCTTTCTTT,TRBJ1-1,-,TRBV7-2,-
CASSPIIQSGEQFF,TGTGCCAGCTCACCAATAATACAGTCGGGTGAGCAGTTCTTC,TRBJ2-1,-,TRBV18,few
CASSQGFPPLHF,TGTGCCAGCAGCCAAGGATTTCCACCCCTCCACTTT,TRBJ1-6,-,TRBV3-1,-
CASSPRTGRGLGEQFF,TGTGCCAGCAGCCCCCGGACAGGCCGCGGACTAGGGGAGCAGTTCTTC,TRBJ2-1,-,TRBV13,-
CASSPTGNESPLHF,TGTGCCAGCAGTCCGACAGGGAATGAATCACCCCTCCACTTT,TRBJ1-6,TRBD1,TRBV6-2/TRBV6-3,many
CASSPSGGTPLHF,TGCGCCAGCAGCCCCAGTGGTGGGACACCCCTCCACTTT,TRBJ1-6,-,TRBV4-3,-
CASSRRRFSGANVLTF,TGTGCCAGCAGCCGACGCAGGTTCTCTGGGGCCAACGTCCTGACTTTC,TRBJ2-6,-,TRBV11-2,few
CASSQTGLISGNTIYF,TGTGCCAGCAGCCAGACAGGACTTATCTCTGGAAACACCATATATTTT,TRBJ1-3,-,TRBV3-1,many
CASRSLDSSGNTIYF,TGTGCCAGTAGATCTCTGGACAGCTCCGGAAACACCATATATTTT,TRBJ1-3,-,TRBV19,-
CASSPGGETDTQYF,TGCGCCAGCAGCCCGGGGGGTGAAACAGATACGCAGTATTTT,TRBJ2-3,TRBD2,TRBV5-1,-
CASRDLSGTNNYGYTF,TGTGCCAGCAGGGATTTGTCAGGGACTAATAACTATGGCTACACCTTC,TRBJ1-2,-,TRBV6-5,many
CASGEGQRFGETQYF,TGTGCCAGCGGGGAGGGACAGCGTTTTGGAGAGACCCAGTACTTC,TRBJ2-5,-,TRBV27,-
CASAGQGIGNEQFF,TGTGCCAGCGCTGGACAGGGGATCGGGAATGAGCAGTTCTTC,TRBJ2-1,TRBD1,TRBV3-1,many
CASSDRVNTEAFF,TGTGCCAGCAGTGACAGGGTGAACACTGAAGCTTTCTTT,TRBJ1-1,-,TRBV25-1,-
CASSQDPRGLPYEQYF,TGCGCCAGCAGCCAAGATCCAAGGGGGCTACCCTACGAGCAGTACTTC,TRBJ2-7,TRBD1,TRBV4-3,few
CASHTGSFTEAFF,TGTGCCAGCCATACAGGGTCCTTCACTGAAGCTTTCTTT,TRBJ1-1,-,TRBV6-5,-
CSAGLNVADEQFF,TGCAGTGCCGGGTTGAATGTTGCAGATGAGCAGTTCTTC,TRBJ2-1,-,TRBV20-1,-
CASSQVRGNYGYTF,TGCGCCAGCAGCCAAGTCCGGGGGAACTATGGCTACACCTTC,TRBJ1-2,-,TRBV4-3,few
CASSYSGQLYNSPLHF,TGTGCCAGCAGTTACTCGGGACAGCTCTATAATTCACCCCTCCACTTT,TRBJ1-6,TRBD1,TRBV6-5,-
CASRGRQYQETQYF,TGTGCCAGCAGGGGAAGACAGTACCAAGAGACCCAGTACTTC,TRBJ2-5,-,TRBV25-1,-
CASSLGGPHNQPQHF,TGTGCCAGCAGCTTAGGGGGGCCCCACAATCAGCCCCAGCATTTT,TRBJ1-5,-,TRBV7-2,-
CASSQDGRRGGKSYEQYF,TGTGCCAGCAGCCAAGACGGTCGTAGAGGGGGGAAATCCTACGAGCAGTACTTC,TRBJ2-7,-,TRBV4-2,-
CASSYALGGGTEAFF,TGTGCCAGCAGTTATGCCCTCGGGGGGGGAACTGAAGCTTTCTTT,TRBJ1-1,-,TRBV6-5,few
CASSSLGGLYNEQFF,TGTGCCAGCAGCTCTCTAGGGGGACTATACAATGAGCAGTTCTTC,TRBJ2-1,-,TRBV3-1,few
CASSPTQSIDEQFF,TGTGCCAGCTCCCCTACACAGAGCATCGATGAGCAGTTCTTC,TRBJ2-1,-,TRBV18,few
CASSSTPQSTDTQYF,TGTGCCAGCAGCTCCACCCCCCAAAGCACAGATACGCAGTATTTT,TRBJ2-3,-,TRBV7-3,-
CSAGRTGLNSPLHF,TGCAGTGCTGGGAGGACAGGGTTAAATTCACCCCTCCACTTT,TRBJ1-6,TRBD1,TRBV20-1,-
CATSGGGSQETQYF,TGTGCCACCAGCGGGGGGGGATCCCAAGAGACCCAGTACTTC,TRBJ2-5,TRBD2,TRBV15,once
CASSSTSGPLRNEQFF,TGTGCCAGCAGTTCCACTAGCGGGCCTCTAAGGAATGAGCAGTTCTTC,TRBJ2-1,TRBD2,TRBV27,-